What follows are 9 T cell receptor beta chains derived from one specimen sequenced in a study of T cells in Graves' hyperthyroidism and ophthalmopathy. There were TCR beta CDR3 regions amplified from RNA transcripts. Researchers ran a first-round RT-PCR on the TCR CDR3 using the HTBI primer set. TCRdb ran MiXCR on the multiplex PCR reads and lists one entry per CDR3 protein. The profile shows around 600,000 distinct CDR3 sequences, roughly 45% of them singletons. Sequencing was carried out using peripheral blood or thyroid tissue (not recorded which). These TCRs come from an adult man with Graves' disease, either hyperthyroidism or ophthalmopathy (not recorded which).

This chain connects TRBV10-3 to TRBJ1-1; 9 bases are a match to TRBD1. V lost 5 bases and J lost 7; bases outside the gene matches: 5. Per the germline V gene, CDR1 is ENHRY and CDR2 is SYGVKD. The CDR3 has 13 residues. CDR3 loop: CAISRQGDNEAFF. The CDR3 DNA reads TGTGCCATCAGTCGACAGGGGGACAATGAAGCTTTCTTT.

V usage is TRBV20-1 and J usage is TRBJ1-1; perhaps TRBD1 as D (6 bases). The V gene lost 3 bases and the J gene lost 1 base, with 15 bases spanning the gap. Per germline, CDR1 DFQATT and CDR2 SNEGSKA (reference sequence). The CDR3 spans 15 residues. The CDR3 reads CSARTRQGQNTEAFF. The DNA of the CDR3 is TGCAGTGCTAGGACTCGTCAGGGACAGAACACTGAAGCTTTCTTT.

V is TRBV20-1 and J is TRBJ2-7; 9 bases are shared with TRBD2. The CDR3 has 18 amino acids. Germline V gives CDR1 DFQATT, CDR2 SNEGSKA (reference sequence). The junction had 16 bases not matched to a gene; V was cut back by 4 bases and J by 0 bases. CDR3 region: CSAKDATSGTIPSYEQYF. The CDR3 DNA follows: TGCAGTGCTAAAGATGCGACTAGCGGAACGATTCCCTCCTACGAGCAGTACTTC.

The chain is built from TRBV24-1 and TRBJ1-2; D may be TRBD1 (5 bases). This CDR3 has 12 amino acids. The V and J ends lost 12 bases and 4 bases respectively, with 14 bases between them. Looked up from germline, CDR1 is KGHDR and CDR2 is SFDVKD. The CDR3 sequence: CAPGRDSYGYTF. As DNA, the CDR3 is TGTGCCCCAGGGAGGGATTCCTATGGCTACACCTTC.

This clonotype was found a few times. The chain combines TRBV7-2 with TRBJ1-4, with 8 bases lining up with TRBD1. The germline gives CDR1 SGHTA, CDR2 FQGNSA. The CDR3 is made up of 18 amino acids. Unmatched junction bases numbered 18, after V lost 5 bases and J lost 7 bases. As DNA, the CDR3 is TGTGCCAGCAGCCTAGTGGGGACAGGAGGAGGAGAAAGTGAAAAACTGTTTTTT. Its protein is CASSLVGTGGGESEKLFF.

This clonotype was observed a few times. The chain combines TRBV5-4 with TRBJ1-1, with 7 positions matching TRBD1. J gave up 0 bases and V 2 bases, and 4 bases lay outside the gene matches. The CDR3 runs to 15 residues. The germline V gene encodes CDR1 SGHNT and CDR2 YYREEE (reference sequence). For the CDR3, the DNA is TGTGCCAGCAGCTTCCGTCAGGGGGTGAACACTGAAGCTTTCTTT. Its protein is CASSFRQGVNTEAFF. The entire variable domain, with the rest obtained from reference TRBV5-4 and TRBJ1-1, is as follows: ETGVTQSPTHLIKTRGQQVTLRCSSQSGHNTVSWYQQALGQGPQFIFQYYREEENGRGNFPPRFSGLQFPNYSSELNVNALELDDSALYLCASSFRQGVNTEAFFGQGTRLTVV.

This clonotype was found once. The conserved phenylalanine or tryptophan is not found at the CDR3 terminus, so this likely reflects a read error. The limits of the CDR3 on the DNA are not certain, so only TCRdb's listed CDR3 is given. This chain uses TRBV24-1 with TRBJ1-5; the table's D call, TRBD1, was not checked against the DNA. The germline gives CDR1 KGHDR, CDR2 SFDVKD. 8 amino acids form the CDR3, both terminal residues included. CDR3 region: CATSDPGY.

This clonotype was observed a handful of times. The DNA for the CDR3 is TGTGCCAGCAGTTCACGACGCCACACTGAAGCTTTCTTT. Translation: CASSSRRHTEAFF. The rearrangement uses TRBV28 and TRBJ1-1; D is undetermined. V was shortened by 4 bases and J by 3 bases, with 9 bases between the two germline ends. The germline V gene has CDR1 MDHEN and CDR2 SYDVKM. This CDR3 is built from 13 residues.

The CDR3 bases are TGTGCCAGCAGCTTAAAACAGGACGGGGTGAATGAAAAACTGTTTTTT. It yields the protein CASSLKQDGVNEKLFF. The rearrangement links TRBV7-8 to TRBJ1-4, with D maybe TRBD1 (5 bases). The CDR3 sequence is 16 residues long. V lost 2 bases to trimming and J lost 5 bases, with 15 bases between them. Germline V gene lookup returns CDR1 SGHVS and CDR2 FQNEAQ.